These 15 T cell receptor beta chains came from one sample sequenced in a study of cytomegalovirus exposure and HLA in healthy donors. Primers: 60 Vbeta forward and 13 Jbeta reverse. TCRdb keeps only in-frame clones here, not all; method: immunoSEQ multiplex PCR. The data show roughly 120,000 clones, with less than 90% seen just once and 0.24% held by the top ten. Sequencing used PBMCs. These receptor sequences come from a man aged 45-65 years in good health and CMV-seronegative.

This clone was detected only a few times. The rearrangement links TRBV6-6 to TRBJ1-5; the match to TRBD1 covers 7 bases. With V trimmed by 4 bases and J by 7 bases, 7 bases remained unmatched. Germline lookup yields CDR1 MNHNY and CDR2 SVGAGI (reference sequence). The CDR3 covers 14 residues. In nucleotides, the CDR3 is TGTGCCAGCAGTTTTCCAGACAGGGCCCAGCCCCAGCATTTT. Residues: CASSFPDRAQPQHF.

The CDR3 nucleotides read TGTGCCAGCAGCGTAGCAGGGACAGGGAGGAATGGCTACACCTTC. Translated, it gives CASSVAGTGRNGYTF. The chain has TRBV9 and TRBJ1-2; 9 bases are shared with TRBD1. CDR1 and CDR2 from the germline V gene are SGDLS and YYNGEE. The CDR3 has 15 residues. J was trimmed by 6 bases and V by 0 bases; bases with no gene match: 6.

This chain connects TRBV25-1 to TRBJ2-1; 11 nucleotides match TRBD2. V dropped 3 bases and J dropped 9; count of bases not matched to a gene: 10. This CDR3 region has 16 residues. Germline V gene sequence: CDR1 MGHDK, CDR2 SYGVNS. In nucleotides, the CDR3 is TGTGCCAGCAGTGATCAAAAACTAGCGGGAGTAGGTGAGCAGTTCTTC. This encodes CASSDQKLAGVGEQFF.

Here the CDR3 DNA reads TGTGCCAGCTTTCTATATATAGCTTTCTTT. Its protein product is CASFLYIAFF. J is TRBJ1-1 and V is TRBV7-9, with D hard to call. V lost 8 bases, J lost 10 bases, and 11 bases lay in between. The CDR3 totals 10 residues. Germline values: CDR1 SEHNR, CDR2 FQNEAQ (reference sequence).

V is TRBV19 and J is TRBJ1-4; a possible D gene is TRBD1 (6 bases). Trimming removed 8 bases at V and 3 bases at J, with 16 bases between. CDR3 length: 15 residues. From germline, CDR1 is LNHDA and CDR2 SQIVND (reference sequence). This CDR3 reads CASYNFRGPNEKLFF. CDR3 coding DNA: TGTGCCAGTTACAACTTCAGGGGACCTAATGAAAAACTGTTTTTT. Based on the CDR3 plus reference TRBV19 and TRBJ1-4, the full variable domain is DGGITQSPKYLFRKEGQNVTLSCEQNLNHDAMYWYRQDPGQGLRLIYYSQIVNDFQKGDIAEGYSVSREKKESFPLTVTSAQKNPTAFYLCASYNFRGPNEKLFFGSGTQLSVL.

This clone was counted a few times. V and J are TRBV5-6 and TRBJ2-5; a possible D gene is TRBD1 (5 bases). Germline V gene data show CDR1 as SGHDT and CDR2 as YYEEEE. This CDR3 contains 13 residues. The germline V and J ends were trimmed by 0 bases and 4 bases, with 7 bases remaining between them. DNA for the CDR3: TGTGCCAGCAGCTTGGCCAGGGCAGAGACCCAGTACTTC. This codes for CASSLARAETQYF.

J is TRBJ2-7 and V is TRBV19, with 8 bases aligning to TRBD1. This CDR3 has 14 residues. The V gene's germline CDR1 is LNHDA and CDR2 SQIVND (reference sequence). V was clipped by 3 bases and J by 4 bases; unmatched bases: 5. The DNA for the CDR3 is TGTGCCAGTAGTATGCAGGGGGCGCGGTACGAGCAGTACTTC. It codes for CASSMQGARYEQYF.

The gene calls are TRBV7-9 and TRBJ2-4; D is ambiguous. V lost 3 bases to trimming and J lost 8 bases, with 8 bases between them. The germline V gene has CDR1 SEHNR and CDR2 FQNEAQ (reference sequence). This CDR3 has 12 amino acids. CDR3 in DNA: TGTGCCAGCAGCTTGAACGGTGACATTCAGTACTTC. Translating gives CASSLNGDIQYF.

V and J are TRBV18 and TRBJ2-7; D not certain. The CDR3 loop spans 15 amino acids. Germline lookup yields CDR1 KGHSH and CDR2 LQKENI. V was trimmed by 6 bases and J by 2 bases, leaving 17 bases between them. The CDR3 DNA reads as TGTGCCAGCTCCATTGACCGACTTCGCACCTACGAGCAGTACTTC. Translation: CASSIDRLRTYEQYF.

The chain carries TRBV7-2 and TRBJ1-2; 8 bases are a match to TRBD1. The CDR3 runs 17 residues. V was pared by 0 bases and J by 6 bases, with 12 bases of the junction left unmatched. Per the germline V gene, CDR1 is SGHTA and CDR2 is FQGNSA. For the CDR3, the DNA is TGTGCCAGCAGCTTAGCGGGCTGGGCAGGGGGCCTAGATGGCTACACCTTC. Protein: CASSLAGWAGGLDGYTF.

This sequence joins TRBV28 and TRBJ1-1; D ambiguous. Trimming stripped 3 bases from V and 2 bases from J, with 10 bases between. CDR1 is MDHEN and CDR2 is SYDVKM in the germline V gene. This CDR3 comprises 14 residues. The CDR3 reads CASSLGGKNTEAFF. As DNA, the CDR3 is TGTGCCAGCAGTTTGGGAGGGAAAAACACTGAAGCTTTCTTT.

This chain links TRBV30 with TRBJ2-7; 9 bases are shared with TRBD2. V lost 4 bases to trimming and J lost 3 bases; unmatched junction nucleotides: 4. Germline V CDR1 and CDR2: GTSNPN, SVGIG (reference sequence). The CDR3 contains 13 residues. CDR3 sequence: CAWKGTSNYEQYF. In DNA, the CDR3 is TGTGCCTGGAAGGGGACTAGCAACTACGAGCAGTACTTC.

This clone was seen a handful of times. The chain employs TRBV7-6 and TRBJ2-5, with D uncertain. Between the trimmed V and J ends, which lost 4 bases and 4 bases, there was a span of 4 bases. The CDR3 is 11 amino acids. Per the germline V gene, CDR1 is SGHVS and CDR2 is FNYEAQ. CDR3: CASSSSETQYF. In DNA, the CDR3 is TGTGCCAGCAGCTCTTCAGAGACCCAGTACTTC. Full variable domain (rest looked up from reference TRBV7-6 and TRBJ2-5): GAGVSQSPRYKVTKRGQDVALRCDPISGHVSLYWYRQALGQGPEFLTYFNYEAQQDKSGLPNDRFSAERPEGSISTLTIQRTEQRDSAMYRCASSSSETQYFGPGTRLLVL.

This chain connects TRBV7-2 to TRBJ2-3, with D perhaps TRBD2 (6 bases). The CDR3 length is 14 residues. V lost 3 bases, J lost 6 bases, and 13 bases lay in between. Germline V gene data show CDR1 as SGHTA and CDR2 as FQGNSA. The CDR3 protein is CASSFPTGVDTQYF. The CDR3 nucleotides are TGTGCCAGCAGCTTCCCGACGGGGGTGGATACGCAGTATTTT. Full variable domain (missing parts from reference TRBV7-2 and TRBJ2-3): GAGVSQSPSNKVTEKGKDVELRCDPISGHTALYWYRQSLGQGLEFLIYFQGNSAPDKSGLPSDRFSAERTGGSVSTLTIQRTQQEDSAVYLCASSFPTGVDTQYFGPGTRLTVL.

The chain is built from TRBV5-1 and TRBJ1-2; D might be TRBD1 (5 bases). Germline V lookup: CDR1 SGHRS, CDR2 YFSETQ. The CDR3 totals 13 residues. V dropped 0 bases and J dropped 4 bases, with 7 bases sitting between them. The CDR3 region has the DNA TGCGCCAGCAGCTTGGACAGGCCCTATGGCTACACCTTC. Encoded protein: CASSLDRPYGYTF.